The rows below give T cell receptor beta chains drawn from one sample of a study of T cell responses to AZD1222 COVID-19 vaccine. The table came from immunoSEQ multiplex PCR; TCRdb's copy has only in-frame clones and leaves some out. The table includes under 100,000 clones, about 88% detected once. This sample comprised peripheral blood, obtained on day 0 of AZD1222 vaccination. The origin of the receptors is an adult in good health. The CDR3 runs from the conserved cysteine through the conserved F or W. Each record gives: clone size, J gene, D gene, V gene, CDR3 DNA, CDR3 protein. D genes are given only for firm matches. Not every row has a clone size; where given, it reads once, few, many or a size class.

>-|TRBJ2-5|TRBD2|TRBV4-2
TGTGCCAGCAGCCAAGCGACTAGCGGAGGGGAGACCCAGTACTTC
CASSQATSGGETQYF
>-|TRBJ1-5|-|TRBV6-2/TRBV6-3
TGTGCCAGCAGTCAGGGTCAGCCCCAGCATTTT
CASSQGQPQHF
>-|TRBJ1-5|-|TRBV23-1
TGCGCCAGCAGTCAATTTCCGGCGGGGGCCGGTGTTCAGCCCCAGCATTTT
CASSQFPAGAGVQPQHF
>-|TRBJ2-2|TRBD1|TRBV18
TGTGCCAGCTCATGGACAGGCCCGAACACCGGGGAGCTGTTTTTT
CASSWTGPNTGELFF
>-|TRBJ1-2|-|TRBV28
TGTGCCAGCATGAGGTATGGCTACACCTTC
CASMRYGYTF
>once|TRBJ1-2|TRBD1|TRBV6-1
TGTGCCAGCAGTGAAGCGGCGGGACAGGCCGGCTACACCTTC
CASSEAAGQAGYTF
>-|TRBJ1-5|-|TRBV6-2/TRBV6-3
TGTGCCAGCAGTCACGGGGATCGGGGCATGAGCAATCAGCCCCAGCATTTT
CASSHGDRGMSNQPQHF
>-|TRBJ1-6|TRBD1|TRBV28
TGTGCCAGCAGTTCCCCACAGGGGAGGAATTCACCCCTCCACTTT
CASSSPQGRNSPLHF
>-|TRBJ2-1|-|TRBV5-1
TGCGCCAGCAGCTTGGACTCGGGGTACAATGAGCAGTTCTTC
CASSLDSGYNEQFF
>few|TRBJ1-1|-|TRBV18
TGTGCCAGCTCCCAGGTGAACACTGAAGCTTTCTTT
CASSQVNTEAFF
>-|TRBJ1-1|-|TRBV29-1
TGCAGCGTTGAAAGGGGCGGTGGCACTGAAGCTTTCTTT
CSVERGGGTEAFF
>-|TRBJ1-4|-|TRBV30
TGTGCCTGGAGTGTAAGGTCAACTAATGAAAAACTGTTTTTT
CAWSVRSTNEKLFF
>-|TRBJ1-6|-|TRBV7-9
TGTGCCAGCAGCTTGCAGGGGAGCTCACCCCTCCACTTT
CASSLQGSSPLHF
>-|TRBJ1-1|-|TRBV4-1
TGCGCCAGCAGCCAACCTCAATTGAACACTGAAGCTTTCTTT
CASSQPQLNTEAFF
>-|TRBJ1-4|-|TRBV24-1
TGTGCCACCAGTGATCGGGAACTGTTTTTT
CATSDRELFF
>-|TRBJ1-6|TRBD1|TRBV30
TGTGCCTGGAGTGGCGGACAGGGCTCACCCCTCCACTTT
CAWSGGQGSPLHF
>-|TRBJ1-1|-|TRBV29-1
TGCAGCGGTCAGAACACTGAAGCTTTCTTT
CSGQNTEAFF
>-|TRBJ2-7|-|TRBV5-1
TGCGCCAGCAGCTCCGTGGGCGGCTGGGACCCGCAGTACTTC
CASSSVGGWDPQYF
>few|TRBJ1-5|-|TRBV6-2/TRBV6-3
TGTGCCAGCAGCGGAGACAGTTTCAATCAGCCCCAGCATTTT
CASSGDSFNQPQHF
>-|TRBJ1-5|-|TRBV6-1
TGTGCCAGCAGTGAAGGCGTAGTGAAGGCAGCTAATAGCAATCAGCCCCAGCATTTT
CASSEGVVKAANSNQPQHF
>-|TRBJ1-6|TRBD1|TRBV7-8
TGTGCCAGCAGCGACAACAGGGGGCTGTCACCCCTCCACTTT
CASSDNRGLSPLHF
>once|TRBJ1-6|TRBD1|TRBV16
TGTGCCAGCAGCCAATATGCGGCAGGGGGAAATAATTCACCCCTCCACTTT
CASSQYAAGGNNSPLHF
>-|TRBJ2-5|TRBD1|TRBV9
TGTGCCAGCAGTTACAGGGGGCTACGAGAGACCCAGTACTTC
CASSYRGLRETQYF
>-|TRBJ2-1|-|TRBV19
TGTGCCAGTAGTCCTCTGCCCGCCGGGTACAATGAGCAGTTCTTC
CASSPLPAGYNEQFF
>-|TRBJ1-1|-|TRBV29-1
TGCAGCGTTGAAGATCATCAAGGGACTGAAGCTTTCTTT
CSVEDHQGTEAFF
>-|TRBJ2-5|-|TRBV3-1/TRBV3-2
TGTGCCAGCACCCCATGGCAGGGAAAGAGACCCCAGTACTTC
CASTPWQGKRPQYF
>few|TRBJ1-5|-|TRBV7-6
TGTGCCAGCAGTTTTGCGGCCAATCAGCCCCAGCATTTT
CASSFAANQPQHF
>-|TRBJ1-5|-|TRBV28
TGTGCCAGCAGTTTAGGCACAGGGCTTCAGCCCCAGCATTTT
CASSLGTGLQPQHF
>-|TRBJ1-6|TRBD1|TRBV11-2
TGTGCCAGCAGCTTTGGACAGGCCAGGGGATCACCCCTCCACTTT
CASSFGQARGSPLHF
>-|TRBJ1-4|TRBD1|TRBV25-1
TGTGCCAGCAGGCCAGACAGGGGCTTCCGAGAAAAACTGTTTTTT
CASRPDRGFREKLFF